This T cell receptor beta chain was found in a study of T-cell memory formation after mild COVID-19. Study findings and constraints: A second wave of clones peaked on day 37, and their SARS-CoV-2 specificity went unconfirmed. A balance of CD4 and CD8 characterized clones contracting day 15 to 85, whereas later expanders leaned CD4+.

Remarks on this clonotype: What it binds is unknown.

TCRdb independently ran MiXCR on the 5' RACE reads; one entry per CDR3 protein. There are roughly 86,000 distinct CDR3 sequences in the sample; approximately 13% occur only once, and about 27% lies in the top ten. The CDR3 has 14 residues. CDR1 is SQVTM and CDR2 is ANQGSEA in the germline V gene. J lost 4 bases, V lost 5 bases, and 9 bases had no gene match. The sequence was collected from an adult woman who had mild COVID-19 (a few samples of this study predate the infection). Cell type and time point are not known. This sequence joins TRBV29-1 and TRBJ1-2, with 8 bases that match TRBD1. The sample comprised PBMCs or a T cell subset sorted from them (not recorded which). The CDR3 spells CSVPYQGALYGYTF. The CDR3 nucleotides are TGCAGCGTTCCGTATCAGGGGGCGCTCTATGGCTACACCTTC. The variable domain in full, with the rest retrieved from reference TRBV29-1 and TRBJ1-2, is SAVISQKPSRDICQRGTSLTIQCQVDSQVTMMFWYRQQPGQSLTLIATANQGSEATYESGFVIDKFPISRPNLTFSTLTVSNMSPEDSSIYLCSVPYQGALYGYTFGSGTRLTVV.